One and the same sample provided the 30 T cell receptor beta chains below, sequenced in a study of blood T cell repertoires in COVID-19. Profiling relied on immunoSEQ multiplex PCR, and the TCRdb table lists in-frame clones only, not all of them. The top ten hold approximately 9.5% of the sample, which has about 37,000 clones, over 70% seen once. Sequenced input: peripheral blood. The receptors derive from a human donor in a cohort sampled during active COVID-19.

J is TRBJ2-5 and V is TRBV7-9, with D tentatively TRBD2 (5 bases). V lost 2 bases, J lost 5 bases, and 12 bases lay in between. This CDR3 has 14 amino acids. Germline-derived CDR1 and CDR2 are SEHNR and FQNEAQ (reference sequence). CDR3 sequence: CASSLPGLQETQYF. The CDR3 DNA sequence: TGTGCCAGCAGCTTACCTGGACTCCAGGAGACCCAGTACTTC.

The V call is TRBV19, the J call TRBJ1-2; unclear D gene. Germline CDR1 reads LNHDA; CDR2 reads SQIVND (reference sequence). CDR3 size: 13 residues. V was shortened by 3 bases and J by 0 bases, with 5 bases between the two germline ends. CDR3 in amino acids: CASSIGANYGYTF. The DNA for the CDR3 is TGTGCCAGTAGTATTGGAGCTAACTATGGCTACACCTTC.

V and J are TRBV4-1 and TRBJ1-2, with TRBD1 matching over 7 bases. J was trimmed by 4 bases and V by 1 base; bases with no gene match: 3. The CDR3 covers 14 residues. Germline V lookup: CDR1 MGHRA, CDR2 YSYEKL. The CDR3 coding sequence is TGCGCCAGCAGCCAAGGAGCAGGGGGCTATGGCTACACCTTC. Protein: CASSQGAGGYGYTF.

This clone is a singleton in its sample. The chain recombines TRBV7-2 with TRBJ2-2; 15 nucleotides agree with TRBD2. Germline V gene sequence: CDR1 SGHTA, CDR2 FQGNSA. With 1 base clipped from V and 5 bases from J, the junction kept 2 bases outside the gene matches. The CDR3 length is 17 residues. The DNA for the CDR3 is TGTGCCAGCAGCTTAGGGGGACTAGCGGGAGGTACCGGGGAGCTGTTTTTT. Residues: CASSLGGLAGGTGELFF.

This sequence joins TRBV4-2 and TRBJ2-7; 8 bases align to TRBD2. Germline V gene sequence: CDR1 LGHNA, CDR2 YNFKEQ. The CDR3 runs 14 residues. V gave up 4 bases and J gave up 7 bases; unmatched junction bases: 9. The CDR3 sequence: CASSRTSPPREQYF. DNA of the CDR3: TGTGCCAGCAGCCGGACTAGCCCCCCTAGGGAGCAGTACTTC.

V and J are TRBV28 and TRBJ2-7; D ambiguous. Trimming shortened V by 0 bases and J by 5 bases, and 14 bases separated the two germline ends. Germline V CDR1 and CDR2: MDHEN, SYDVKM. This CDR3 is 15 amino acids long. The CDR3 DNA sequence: TGTGCCAGCAGTTTATGGGCAGGTGCTTCCCACGAGCAGTACTTC. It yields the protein CASSLWAGASHEQYF.

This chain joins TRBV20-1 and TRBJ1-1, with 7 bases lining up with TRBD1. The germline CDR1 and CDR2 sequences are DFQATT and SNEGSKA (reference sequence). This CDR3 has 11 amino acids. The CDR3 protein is CSTGQVGIAFF. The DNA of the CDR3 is TGCAGCACTGGACAGGTCGGTATTGCTTTCTTT.

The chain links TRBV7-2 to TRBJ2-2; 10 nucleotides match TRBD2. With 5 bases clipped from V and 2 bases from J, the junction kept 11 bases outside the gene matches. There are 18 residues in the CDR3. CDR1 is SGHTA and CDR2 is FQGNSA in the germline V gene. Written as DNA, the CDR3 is TGTGCCAGCAGCCAGGCGCCAGCGGGAGGGCCCAACACCGGGGAGCTGTTTTTT. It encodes CASSQAPAGGPNTGELFF.

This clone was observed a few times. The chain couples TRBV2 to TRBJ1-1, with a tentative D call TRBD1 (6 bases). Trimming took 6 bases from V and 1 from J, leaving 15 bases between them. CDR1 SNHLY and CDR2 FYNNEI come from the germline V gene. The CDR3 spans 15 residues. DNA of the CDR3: TGTGCCAGCAGGGAACGACGGGACACGAACACTGAAGCTTTCTTT. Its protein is CASRERRDTNTEAFF.

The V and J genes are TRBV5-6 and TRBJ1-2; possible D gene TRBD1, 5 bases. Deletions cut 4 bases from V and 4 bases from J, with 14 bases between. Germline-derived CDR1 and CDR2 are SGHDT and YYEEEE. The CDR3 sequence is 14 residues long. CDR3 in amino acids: CASSPQGTLYGYTF. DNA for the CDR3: TGTGCCAGCAGCCCCCAGGGTACCCTCTATGGCTACACCTTC.

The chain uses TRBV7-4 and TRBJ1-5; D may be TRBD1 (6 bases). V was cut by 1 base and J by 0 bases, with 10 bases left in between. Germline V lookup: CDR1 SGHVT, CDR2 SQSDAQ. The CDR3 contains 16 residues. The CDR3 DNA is TGTGCCAGCAGCTTAGGGGCAGGGGTTAGCAATCAGCCCCAGCATTTT. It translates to CASSLGAGVSNQPQHF. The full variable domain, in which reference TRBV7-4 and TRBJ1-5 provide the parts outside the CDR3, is GAGVSQSPRYKVAKRGRDVALRCDSISGHVTLYWYRQTLGQGSEVLTYSQSDAQRDKSGRPSGRFSAERPERSVSTLKIQRTEQGDSAVYLCASSLGAGVSNQPQHFGDGTRLSIL.

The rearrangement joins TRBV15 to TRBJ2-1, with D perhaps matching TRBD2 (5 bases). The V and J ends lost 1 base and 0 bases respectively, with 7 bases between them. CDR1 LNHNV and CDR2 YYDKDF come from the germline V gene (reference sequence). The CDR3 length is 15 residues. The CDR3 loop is CATSRAGSSYNEQFF. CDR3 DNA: TGTGCCACCAGCAGAGCTGGGAGCTCCTACAATGAGCAGTTCTTC.

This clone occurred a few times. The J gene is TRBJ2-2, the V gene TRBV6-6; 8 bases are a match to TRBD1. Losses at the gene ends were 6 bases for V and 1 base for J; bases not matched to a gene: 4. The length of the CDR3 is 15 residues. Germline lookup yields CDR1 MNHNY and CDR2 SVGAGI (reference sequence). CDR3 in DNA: TGTGCCAGCAGGGGACAGGCGAAGAACACCGGGGAGCTGTTTTTT. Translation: CASRGQAKNTGELFF.

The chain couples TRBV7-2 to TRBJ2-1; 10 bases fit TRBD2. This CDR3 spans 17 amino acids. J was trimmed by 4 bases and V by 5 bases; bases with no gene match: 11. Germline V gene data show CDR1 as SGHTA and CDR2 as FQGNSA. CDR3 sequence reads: CASSTPSGGTTYNEQFF. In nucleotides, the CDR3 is TGTGCCAGCAGCACGCCTAGCGGGGGCACCACTTACAATGAGCAGTTCTTC.

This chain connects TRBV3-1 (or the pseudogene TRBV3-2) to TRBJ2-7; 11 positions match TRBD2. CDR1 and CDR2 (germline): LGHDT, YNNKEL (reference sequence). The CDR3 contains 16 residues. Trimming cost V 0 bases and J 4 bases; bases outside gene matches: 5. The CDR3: CASSQERTSGRYEQYF. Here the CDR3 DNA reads TGTGCCAGCAGCCAAGAGAGGACTAGCGGGCGGTACGAGCAGTACTTC.

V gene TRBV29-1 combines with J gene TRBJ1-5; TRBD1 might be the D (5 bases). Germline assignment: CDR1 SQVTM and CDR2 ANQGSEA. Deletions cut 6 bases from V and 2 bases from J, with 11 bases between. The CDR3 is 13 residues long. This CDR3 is CSVAWGGNQPQHF. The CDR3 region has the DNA TGCAGCGTGGCCTGGGGGGGCAATCAGCCCCAGCATTTT.

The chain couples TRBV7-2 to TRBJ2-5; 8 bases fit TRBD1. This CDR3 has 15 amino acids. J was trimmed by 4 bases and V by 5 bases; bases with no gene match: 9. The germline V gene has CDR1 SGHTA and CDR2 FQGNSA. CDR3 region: CASSPLDRAPETQYF. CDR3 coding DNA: TGTGCCAGCAGCCCGCTGGACAGGGCCCCAGAGACCCAGTACTTC. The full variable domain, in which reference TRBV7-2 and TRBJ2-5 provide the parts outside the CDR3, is GAGVSQSPSNKVTEKGKDVELRCDPISGHTALYWYRQSLGQGLEFLIYFQGNSAPDKSGLPSDRFSAERTGGSVSTLTIQRTQQEDSAVYLCASSPLDRAPETQYFGPGTRLLVL.

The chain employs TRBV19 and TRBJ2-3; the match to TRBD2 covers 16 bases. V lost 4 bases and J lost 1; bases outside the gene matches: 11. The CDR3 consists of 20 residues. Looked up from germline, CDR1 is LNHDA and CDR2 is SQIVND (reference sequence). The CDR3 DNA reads TGTGCCAGTAGTACTCCGGGACTAGCGGGAGGGTCCGCCCGCACAGATACGCAGTATTTT. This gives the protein CASSTPGLAGGSARTDTQYF.

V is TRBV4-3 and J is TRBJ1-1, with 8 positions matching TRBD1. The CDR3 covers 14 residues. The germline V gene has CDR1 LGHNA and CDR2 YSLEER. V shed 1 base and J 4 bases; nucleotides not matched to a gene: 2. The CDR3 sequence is CASSQGQGFTEAFF. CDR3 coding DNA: TGCGCCAGCAGCCAAGGACAGGGGTTCACTGAAGCTTTCTTT.

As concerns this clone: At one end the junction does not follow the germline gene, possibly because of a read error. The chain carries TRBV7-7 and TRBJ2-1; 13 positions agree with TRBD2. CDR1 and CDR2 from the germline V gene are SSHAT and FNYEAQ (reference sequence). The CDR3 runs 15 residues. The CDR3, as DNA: TGTGCTAGCAGCAGAGGACTAGCGGGAGCAAATGAGCAGTTCTTC. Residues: CASSRGLAGANEQFF.

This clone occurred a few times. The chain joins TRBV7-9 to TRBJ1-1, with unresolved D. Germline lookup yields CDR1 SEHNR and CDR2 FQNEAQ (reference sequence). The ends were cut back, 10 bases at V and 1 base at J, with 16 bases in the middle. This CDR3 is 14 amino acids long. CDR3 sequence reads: CAISTEVKNTEAFF. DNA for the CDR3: TGTGCCATCTCGACGGAGGTTAAGAACACTGAAGCTTTCTTT.

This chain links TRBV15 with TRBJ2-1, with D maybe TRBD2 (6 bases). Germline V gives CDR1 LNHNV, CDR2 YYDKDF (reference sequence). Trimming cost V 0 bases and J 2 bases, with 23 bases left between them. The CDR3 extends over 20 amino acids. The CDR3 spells CATSRDLDQFPGTPYNEQFF. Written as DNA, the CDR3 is TGTGCCACCAGCAGAGATCTAGACCAATTCCCCGGGACTCCCTACAATGAGCAGTTCTTC.

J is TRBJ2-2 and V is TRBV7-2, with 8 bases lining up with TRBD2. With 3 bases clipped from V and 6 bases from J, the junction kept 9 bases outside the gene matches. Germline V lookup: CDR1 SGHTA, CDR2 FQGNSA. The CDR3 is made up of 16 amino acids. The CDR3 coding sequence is TGTGCCAGCAGCTTTAGCGGGGTTTGGGGGGCCGGGGAGCTGTTTTTT. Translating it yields CASSFSGVWGAGELFF.

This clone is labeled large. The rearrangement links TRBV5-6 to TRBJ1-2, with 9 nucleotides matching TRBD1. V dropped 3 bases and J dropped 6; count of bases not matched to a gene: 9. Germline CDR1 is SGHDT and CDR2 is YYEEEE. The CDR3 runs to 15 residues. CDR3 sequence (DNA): TGTGCCAGCAGCTATCCGGGACAGGGAATCAATGGCTACACCTTC. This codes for CASSYPGQGINGYTF.

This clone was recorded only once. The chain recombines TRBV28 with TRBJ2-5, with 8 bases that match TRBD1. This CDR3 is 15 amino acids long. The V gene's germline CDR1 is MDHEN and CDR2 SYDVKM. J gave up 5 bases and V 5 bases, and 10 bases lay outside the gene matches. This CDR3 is CASSQQGQAMETQYF. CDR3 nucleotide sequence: TGTGCCAGCAGTCAACAGGGACAGGCCATGGAGACCCAGTACTTC. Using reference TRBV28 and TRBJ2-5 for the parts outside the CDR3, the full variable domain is DVKVTQSSRYLVKRTGEKVFLECVQDMDHENMFWYRQDPGLGLRLIYFSYDVKMKEKGDIPEGYSVSREKKERFSLILESASTNQTSMYLCASSQQGQAMETQYFGPGTRLLVL.

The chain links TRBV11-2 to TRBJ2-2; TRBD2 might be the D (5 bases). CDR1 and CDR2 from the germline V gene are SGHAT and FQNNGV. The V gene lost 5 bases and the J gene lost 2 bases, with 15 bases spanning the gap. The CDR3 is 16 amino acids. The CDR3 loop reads CASSPGRAVNTGELFF. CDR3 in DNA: TGTGCCAGCAGCCCTGGTCGAGCGGTTAACACCGGGGAGCTGTTTTTT.

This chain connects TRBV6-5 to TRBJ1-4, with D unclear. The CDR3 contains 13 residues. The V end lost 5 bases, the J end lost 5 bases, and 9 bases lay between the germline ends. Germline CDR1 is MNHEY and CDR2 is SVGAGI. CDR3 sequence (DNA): TGTGCCAGCAGTCTGACTAGAAATGAAAAACTGTTTTTT. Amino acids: CASSLTRNEKLFF.

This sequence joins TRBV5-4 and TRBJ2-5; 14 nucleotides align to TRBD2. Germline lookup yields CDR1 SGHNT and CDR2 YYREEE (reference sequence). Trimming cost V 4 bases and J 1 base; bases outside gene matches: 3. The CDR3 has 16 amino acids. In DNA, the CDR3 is TGTGCCAGCAGCGGGGGACTAGCGGGAGCCCAAGAGACCCAGTACTTC. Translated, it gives CASSGGLAGAQETQYF. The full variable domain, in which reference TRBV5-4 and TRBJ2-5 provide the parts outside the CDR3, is ETGVTQSPTHLIKTRGQQVTLRCSSQSGHNTVSWYQQALGQGPQFIFQYYREEENGRGNFPPRFSGLQFPNYSSELNVNALELDDSALYLCASSGGLAGAQETQYFGPGTRLLVL.

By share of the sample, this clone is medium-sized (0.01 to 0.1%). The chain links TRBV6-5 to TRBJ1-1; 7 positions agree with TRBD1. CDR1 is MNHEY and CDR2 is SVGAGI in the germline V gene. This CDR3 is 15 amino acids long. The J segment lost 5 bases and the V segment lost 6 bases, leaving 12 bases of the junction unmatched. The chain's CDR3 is CASSLNRGGVTEAFF. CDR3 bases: TGTGCCAGCAGCCTAAACAGGGGCGGTGTTACTGAAGCTTTCTTT.

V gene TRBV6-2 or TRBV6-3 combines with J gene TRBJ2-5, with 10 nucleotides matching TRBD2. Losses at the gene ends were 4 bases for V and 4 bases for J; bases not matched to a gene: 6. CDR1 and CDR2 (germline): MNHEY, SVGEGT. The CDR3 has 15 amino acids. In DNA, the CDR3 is TGTGCCAGCAGTTCCTTAGCGGGGGGCACAGAGACCCAGTACTTC. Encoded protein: CASSSLAGGTETQYF.